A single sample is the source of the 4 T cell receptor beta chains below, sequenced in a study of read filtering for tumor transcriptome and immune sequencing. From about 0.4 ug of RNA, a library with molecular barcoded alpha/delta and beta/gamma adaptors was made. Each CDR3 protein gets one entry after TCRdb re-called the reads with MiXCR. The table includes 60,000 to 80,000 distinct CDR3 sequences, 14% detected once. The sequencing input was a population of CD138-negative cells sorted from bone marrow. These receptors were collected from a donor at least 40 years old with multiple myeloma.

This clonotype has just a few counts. This chain's CDR3 is CASSESLAKNIQYF. The CDR3 DNA follows: TGTGCCAGCAGCGAAAGTCTTGCCAAAAACATTCAGTACTTC. V gene TRBV9 combines with J gene TRBJ2-4; D is unclear. V shed 3 bases and J shed 1 base, with 8 bases lying between them. Germline V gives CDR1 SGDLS, CDR2 YYNGEE. The CDR3 loop spans 14 amino acids.

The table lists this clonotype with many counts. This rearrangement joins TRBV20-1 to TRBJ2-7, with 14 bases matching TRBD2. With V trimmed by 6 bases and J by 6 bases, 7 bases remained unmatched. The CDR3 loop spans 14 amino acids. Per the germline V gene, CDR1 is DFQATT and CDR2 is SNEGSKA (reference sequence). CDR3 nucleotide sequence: TGCAGTGCCCCGGGACTAGCGGGAGTAAGCGAGCAGTACTTC. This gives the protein CSAPGLAGVSEQYF.

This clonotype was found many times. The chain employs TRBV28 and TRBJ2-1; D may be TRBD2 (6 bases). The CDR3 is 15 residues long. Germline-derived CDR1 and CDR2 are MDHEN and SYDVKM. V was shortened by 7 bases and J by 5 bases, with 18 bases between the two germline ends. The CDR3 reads CASIHPRRGDNEQFF. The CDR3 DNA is TGTGCCAGCATCCACCCGCGGCGGGGAGACAATGAGCAGTTCTTC.

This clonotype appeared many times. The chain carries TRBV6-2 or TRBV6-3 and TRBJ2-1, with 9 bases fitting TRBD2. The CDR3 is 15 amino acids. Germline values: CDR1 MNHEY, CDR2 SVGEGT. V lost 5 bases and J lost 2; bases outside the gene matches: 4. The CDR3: CASSSLAGAYNEQFF. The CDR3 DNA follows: TGTGCCAGCAGTAGTTTAGCGGGGGCCTACAATGAGCAGTTCTTC.